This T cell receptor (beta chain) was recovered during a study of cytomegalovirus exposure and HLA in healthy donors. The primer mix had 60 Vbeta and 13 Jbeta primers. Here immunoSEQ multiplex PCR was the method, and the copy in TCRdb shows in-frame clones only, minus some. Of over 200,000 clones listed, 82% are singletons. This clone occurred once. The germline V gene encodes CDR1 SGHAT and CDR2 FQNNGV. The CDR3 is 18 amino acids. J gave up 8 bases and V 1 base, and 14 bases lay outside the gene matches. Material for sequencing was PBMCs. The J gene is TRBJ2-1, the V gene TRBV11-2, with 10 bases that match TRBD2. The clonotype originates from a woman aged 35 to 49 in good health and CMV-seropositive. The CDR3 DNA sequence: TGTGCCAGCAGCTTAGTGGCGCTAGCGGGGGCTGCTCGGTATGAGCAGTTCTTC. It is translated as CASSLVALAGAARYEQFF. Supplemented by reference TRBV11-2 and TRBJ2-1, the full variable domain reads EAGVAQSPRYKIIEKRQSVAFWCNPISGHATLYWYQQILGQGPKLLIQFQNNGVVDDSQLPKDRFSAERLKGVDSTLKIQPAKLEDSAVYLCASSLVALAGAARYEQFFGPGTRLTVL.